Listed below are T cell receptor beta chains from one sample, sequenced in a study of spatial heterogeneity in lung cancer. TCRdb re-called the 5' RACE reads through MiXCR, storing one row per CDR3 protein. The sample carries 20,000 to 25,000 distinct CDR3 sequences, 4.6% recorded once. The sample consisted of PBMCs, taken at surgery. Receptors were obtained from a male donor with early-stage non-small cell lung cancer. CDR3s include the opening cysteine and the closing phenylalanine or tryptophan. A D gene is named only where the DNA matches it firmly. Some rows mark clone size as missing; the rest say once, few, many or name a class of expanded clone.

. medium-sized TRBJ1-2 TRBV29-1 CSVEDQTLYTF TGCAGCGTTGAAGACCAGACTCTCTACACCTTC
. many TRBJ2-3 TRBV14 CASSQVQSNTDTQYF TGTGCCAGCAGCCAAGTACAGTCCAACACAGATACGCAGTATTTT
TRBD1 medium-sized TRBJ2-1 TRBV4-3 CASSTGPGQYNEQFF TGCGCCAGCAGCACAGGACCGGGACAGTACAATGAGCAGTTCTTC
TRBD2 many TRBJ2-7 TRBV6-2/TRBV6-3 CASKDSGRISYEQYF TGTGCCAGCAAAGATAGCGGGAGGATTTCCTACGAGCAGTACTTC
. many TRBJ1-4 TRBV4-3 CASSLGTLNEKLFF TGCGCCAGCAGCCTCGGGACCCTTAATGAAAAACTGTTTTTT
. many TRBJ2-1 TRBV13 CASSPKGGGYNEQFF TGTGCCAGCAGCCCGAAGGGGGGGGGCTACAATGAGCAGTTCTTC
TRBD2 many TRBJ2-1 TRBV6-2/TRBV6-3 CASSYGTSVDEQFF TGTGCCAGCAGTTACGGGACTAGCGTGGATGAGCAGTTCTTC
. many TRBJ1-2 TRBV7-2 CASSLRDRGYTF TGTGCCAGCAGCTTAAGGGATAGGGGCTACACCTTC
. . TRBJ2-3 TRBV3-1 CASSQVAITDTQYF TGTGCCAGCAGCCAAGTAGCCATCACAGATACGCAGTATTTT
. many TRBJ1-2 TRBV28 CASRIRAGYTF TGTGCCAGCAGGATCAGGGCGGGCTACACCTTC
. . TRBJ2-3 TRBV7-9 CASSGGTSTDTQYF TGTGCCAGCAGCGGGGGGACTAGCACAGATACGCAGTATTTT
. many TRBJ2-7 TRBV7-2 CASSPATMTYEQYF TGTGCCAGCAGCCCTGCGACTATGACCTACGAGCAGTACTTC
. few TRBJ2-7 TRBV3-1 CASSRNRASYEQYF TGTGCCAGCAGCCGGAACAGGGCTTCCTACGAGCAGTACTTC
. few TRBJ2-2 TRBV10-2 CASSLLLGRFTGELFF TGCGCCAGCAGTTTGCTTCTGGGGCGCTTCACCGGGGAGCTGTTTTTT
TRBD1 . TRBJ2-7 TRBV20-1 CSAATGDAYEQYF TGCAGTGCAGCCACAGGGGACGCCTACGAGCAGTACTTC
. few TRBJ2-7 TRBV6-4 CASSEGPGYGVGEQYF TGTGCCAGCAGTGAAGGGCCAGGGTACGGGGTCGGCGAGCAGTACTTC
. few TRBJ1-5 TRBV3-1 CASSPDMYSNQPQHF TGTGCCAGCAGCCCAGACATGTATAGCAATCAGCCCCAGCATTTT
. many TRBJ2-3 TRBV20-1 CSASWDGATDTQYF TGCAGTGCTAGTTGGGACGGGGCGACAGATACGCAGTATTTT
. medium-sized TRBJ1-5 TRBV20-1 CSARDSRGNQPQHF TGCAGTGCTAGAGATTCCCGGGGCAATCAGCCCCAGCATTTT